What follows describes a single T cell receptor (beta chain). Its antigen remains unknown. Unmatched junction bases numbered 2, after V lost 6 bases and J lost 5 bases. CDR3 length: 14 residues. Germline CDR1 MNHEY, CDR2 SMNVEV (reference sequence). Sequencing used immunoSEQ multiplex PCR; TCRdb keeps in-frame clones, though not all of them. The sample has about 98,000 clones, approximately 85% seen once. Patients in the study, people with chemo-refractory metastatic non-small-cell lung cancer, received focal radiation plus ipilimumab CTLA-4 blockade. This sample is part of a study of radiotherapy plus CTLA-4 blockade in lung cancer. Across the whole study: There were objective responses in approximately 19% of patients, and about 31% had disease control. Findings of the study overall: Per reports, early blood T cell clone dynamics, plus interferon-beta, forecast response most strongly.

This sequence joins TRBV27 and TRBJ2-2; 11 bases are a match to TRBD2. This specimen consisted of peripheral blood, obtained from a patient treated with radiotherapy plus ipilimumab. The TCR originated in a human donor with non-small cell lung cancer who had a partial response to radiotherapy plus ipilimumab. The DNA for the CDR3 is TGTGCCAGCAGGAGGACTAGCGGGACCGGGGAGCTGTTTTTT. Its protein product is CASRRTSGTGELFF.